This TCR beta chain derives from a study of T-cell reconstitution after alpha-beta-depleted transplantation in children. General study findings and limits: T-cell numbers and diversity, one year after transplant, stemmed largely from T cells that were newly produced. There were some patients whose high TCRbeta diversity at day 60 came from surviving recipient T cells and thymic progenitors. About two months after transplant, alpha-beta T cells reportedly came from several hundred expanded graft clones.

The TCRbeta library incorporated unique molecular identifiers. TCRdb called the PCR reads again in MiXCR, with one record for every CDR3 protein. The profile shows 200,000 to 250,000 distinct CDR3 sequences, 8.2% of them singletons. This clonotype was recorded at least ten times. Its antigen remains unidentified. Trimming removed 6 bases from V and 4 bases from J, with 10 bases in between. The length of the CDR3 is 13 residues. From germline, CDR1 is MNHEY and CDR2 SVGAGI. This clonotype originated in a male patient younger than 18 who had a stem cell transplant for acute lymphoblastic leukemia, so the T cells may come from the graft donor. The J gene is TRBJ1-5, the V gene TRBV6-5; D may be TRBD1 (6 bases). This sample comprised PBMCs, mostly from graft donor cells, obtained 180 days after TCRalphabeta/CD19-depleted stem cell transplant. For the CDR3, the DNA is TGTGCCAGCAGATACAGGGTGAATCAGCCCCAGCATTTT. Translating gives CASRYRVNQPQHF.